Shown below are 9 T cell receptor beta chains from a single sample sequenced in a study of Graves' ophthalmopathy and Graves' hyperthyroidism. CDR3 regions of TCR beta were amplified from RNA transcripts. First-round RT-PCR used HTBI primers; second-round multiplex PCR followed. TCRdb used MiXCR to reprocess the multiplex PCR reads, holding one entry per CDR3 protein. This table holds about 370,000 distinct CDR3 sequences, about 17% found once. Sequencing was performed on peripheral blood. Receptors were obtained from a woman aged 18-35 years with Graves' ophthalmopathy.

This clonotype occurred many times. Here the CDR3 DNA reads TGTGCCAGCAGTCTGTCTGGGACAGAACTCCAAGAGACCCAGTACTTC. Amino acid sequence: CASSLSGTELQETQYF. The chain uses TRBV28 and TRBJ2-5; 7 bases match TRBD1. V lost 5 bases and J lost 1; bases outside the gene matches: 10. The CDR3 has 16 residues. CDR1 MDHEN and CDR2 SYDVKM come from the germline V gene.

This clonotype was seen a handful of times. The rearrangement uses TRBV19 and TRBJ2-2; perhaps TRBD1 as D (6 bases). CDR1 and CDR2 (germline): LNHDA, SQIVND (reference sequence). V lost 3 bases and J 2 bases, leaving 7 bases between the germline ends. The CDR3 contains 14 residues. Here the CDR3 reads CASSMDRNTGELFF. The CDR3 nucleotides read TGTGCCAGTAGTATGGACAGAAACACCGGGGAGCTGTTTTTT.

V and J are TRBV20-1 and TRBJ1-2, with D perhaps TRBD1 (6 bases). Trimming took 0 bases from V and 8 from J, leaving 19 bases between them. The germline V gene has CDR1 DFQATT and CDR2 SNEGSKA (reference sequence). CDR3 length: 15 amino acids. CDR3 in DNA: TGCAGTGCTAGAGATTCGCCCCCCTCGGGGGCGGGCTACACCTTC. This codes for CSARDSPPSGAGYTF.

The genes are TRBV4-1 and TRBJ1-1; no clear D. Germline V CDR1 and CDR2: MGHRA, YSYEKL. V lost 2 bases, J lost 0 bases, and 19 bases lay in between. CDR3 length: 18 amino acids. This chain's CDR3 is CASSQPQGRTTMNTEAFF. The CDR3 coding sequence is TGCGCCAGCAGCCAACCCCAAGGGCGGACGACTATGAACACTGAAGCTTTCTTT.

This clonotype was seen ten or more times. This chain joins TRBV6-1 and TRBJ2-7; 12 bases are shared with TRBD2. The V and J ends lost 4 bases and 0 bases, in that order; junction bases with no gene match: 7. The CDR3 length is 17 residues. Germline CDR1 reads MNHNS; CDR2 reads SASEGT. The CDR3 protein is CASSVGTSGPLSYEQYF. In DNA form, the CDR3 reads TGTGCCAGCAGTGTCGGGACTAGCGGGCCTCTCTCCTACGAGCAGTACTTC.

V is TRBV7-2 and J is TRBJ2-5; 9 bases line up with TRBD1. Germline V CDR1 and CDR2: SGHTA, FQGNSA. The CDR3 spans 13 residues. V was pared by 6 bases and J by 4 bases, with 3 bases of the junction left unmatched. The CDR3: CASRRTGAETQYF. DNA for the CDR3: TGTGCCAGCAGACGGACAGGGGCAGAGACCCAGTACTTC.

This clonotype has at least ten counts. The gene calls are TRBV6-5 and TRBJ1-1; D is perhaps TRBD1 (6 bases). Germline values: CDR1 MNHEY, CDR2 SVGAGI. The CDR3 has 15 amino acids. Between the trimmed V and J ends, which lost 4 bases and 8 bases, there was a span of 20 bases. As DNA, the CDR3 is TGTGCCAGCAGTTCTTACAGGGTTGGGGTAGGCGAAGCTTTCTTT. Its protein is CASSSYRVGVGEAFF.

This clonotype was counted ten times or more. Here the CDR3 reads CASSWSSGGAQFF. Here the CDR3 DNA reads TGTGCCAGCAGTTGGAGTAGCGGGGGGGCGCAGTTCTTC. The chain employs TRBV6-2 or TRBV6-3 and TRBJ2-1; 11 nucleotides align to TRBD2. With V trimmed by 4 bases and J by 12 bases, 5 bases remained unmatched. Looked up from germline, CDR1 is MNHEY and CDR2 is SVGEGT. This CDR3 has 13 residues.

This clonotype showed up many times. The chain recombines TRBV13 with TRBJ1-6; 10 positions match TRBD1. V was clipped by 5 bases and J by 4 bases; unmatched bases: 5. Germline V gene lookup returns CDR1 PRHDT and CDR2 FYEKMQ (reference sequence). The CDR3 is 16 residues long. CDR3 residues: CASSRRTGGYNSPLHF. The CDR3 DNA sequence: TGTGCCAGCAGCAGAAGGACAGGGGGTTATAATTCACCCCTCCACTTT.